The clone carrying this TCR beta chain was counted between two and nine times. With 0 bases removed from V and 0 bases from J, the gap between germline ends came to 13 bases. CDR3 length equals 17 residues. CDR1 and CDR2 (germline): SGHRS, YFSETQ. This sample stems from a study of T-cell memory formation after mild COVID-19. One entry per CDR3 protein, called by TCRdb with MiXCR from the 5' RACE reads. The table includes about 340,000 distinct CDR3 sequences, roughly 15% detected once. The V and J genes are TRBV5-1 and TRBJ2-4, with D perhaps matching TRBD1 or TRBD2 (6 bases each). Sequencing used PBMCs or a T cell subset sorted from them (not recorded which). This clonotype was sampled from a young man who had mild COVID-19 (a few samples of this study predate the infection). Cell type and time point are not known. As DNA, the CDR3 is TGCGCCAGCAGCTTGGTTTTCAGGGGACTAGCCAAAAACATTCAGTACTTC. Amino acids: CASSLVFRGLAKNIQYF. The whole variable domain, remainder taken from reference TRBV5-1 and TRBJ2-4, is KAGVTQTPRYLIKTRGQQVTLSCSPISGHRSVSWYQQTPGQGLQFLFEYFSETQRNKGNFPGRFSGRQFSNSRSEMNVSTLELGDSALYLCASSLVFRGLAKNIQYFGAGTRLSVL.